This is a list of T cell receptor beta chains from one sample in a study of prognosis after radiotherapy for stage I lung cancer. TCRdb ran MiXCR on the multiplex PCR reads and lists one entry per CDR3 protein. The data hold approximately 30,000 distinct CDR3 sequences, with around 30% observed a single time. This material consisted of PBMCs, taken before or after stereotactic body radiation therapy (not recorded which). The receptor source for this set is a donor of 50 years or more with non-small cell lung cancer. Each CDR3 is given with its conserved first and last residue. The D gene is left open where the match is weak. Some rows mark clone size as missing; the rest say once, few, many or name a class of expanded clone.

j_call	clone_size	v_call	d_call	cdr3_nt	cdr3_aa
TRBJ2-7	many	TRBV27	TRBD1	TGTGCCACCCGTGGACAGGCGGGCTACGAGCAGTACTTC	CATRGQAGYEQYF
TRBJ2-7	many	TRBV28	NA	TGTGCCAGCCGGAGTCGGGGGTTTCCCTACGAGCAGTACTTC	CASRSRGFPYEQYF
TRBJ2-1	medium-sized	TRBV5-1	NA	TGCGCCAGCAGCTTGGAAGGGAGGCGAGAAGGGGAGCAGTTCTTC	CASSLEGRREGEQFF
TRBJ2-1	few	TRBV12-3/TRBV12-4	NA	TGTGCCAGCAGTTTTTCGCGGCGGGGACCTAATGAGCAGTTCTTC	CASSFSRRGPNEQFF
TRBJ2-3	many	TRBV11-2	TRBD2	TGTGCCAGCAGCTTAGGTCGTACTAGCGGGAGCACAGATACGCAGTATTTT	CASSLGRTSGSTDTQYF
TRBJ2-2	many	TRBV19	TRBD1	TGTGCCAGTAGTATTGCGATTGGGACAGGGAGAACCGGGGAGCTGTTTTTT	CASSIAIGTGRTGELFF
TRBJ2-7	NA	TRBV7-9	TRBD2	TGTGCCAGCAGTTTAACGAGCGGGGGGTACGAGCAGTACTTC	CASSLTSGGYEQYF
TRBJ2-1	many	TRBV2	NA	TGTGCCAGCAGTCGCTACAATGAGCAGTTCTTC	CASSRYNEQFF
TRBJ1-2	many	TRBV2	TRBD1	TGTGCCAGCACCAGACAGGGGGCTGACTATGGCTACACCTTC	CASTRQGADYGYTF
TRBJ1-2	many	TRBV6-1	NA	TGTGCCAGCAGCGAAACAGGGAGCTATGGCTACACCTTC	CASSETGSYGYTF
TRBJ2-1	many	TRBV19	NA	TGTGCCAGTACCAACGCCTTTAGTTCCTACAATGAGCAGTTCTTC	CASTNAFSSYNEQFF
TRBJ2-3	NA	TRBV30	NA	TGTTCCTGGAGTTTAGGACTCAGCACAGATACGCAGTATTTT	CSWSLGLSTDTQYF
TRBJ1-5	many	TRBV27	NA	TGTGCCAGCAGAAAGGGGTTTAATCAGCCCCAGCATTTT	CASRKGFNQPQHF
TRBJ1-6	NA	TRBV5-5	NA	TGTGCCAGCAGCTTGATTAGCAATTCACCCCTCCACTTT	CASSLISNSPLHF
TRBJ1-1	many	TRBV6-1	TRBD1	TGTGCCAGCAGCAGCGGGACAGGGGATGAAGCTTTCTTT	CASSSGTGDEAFF
TRBJ2-7	NA	TRBV27	NA	TGTGCCAGCAGTCCGACAGCCTCCTACGAGCAGTACTTC	CASSPTASYEQYF
TRBJ2-5	few	TRBV11-1	NA	TGTGCCAGCAGCTTAGGCACCCAGCGGGTCGAGACCCAGTACTTC	CASSLGTQRVETQYF
TRBJ2-1	NA	TRBV11-3	TRBD2	TGTGCCAGCAACTCGACGGGGACTAGCGGGAGGGCCAATGAGCAGTTCTTC	CASNSTGTSGRANEQFF
TRBJ1-5	many	TRBV6-1	NA	TGTGCCATCCGGTCCGTAAACCAGCCCCAGCATTTT	CAIRSVNQPQHF
TRBJ2-1	many	TRBV5-4	NA	TGTGCCAGCAGCTTGTTAGGGCGGGATTACAATGAGCAGTTCTTC	CASSLLGRDYNEQFF
TRBJ1-2	many	TRBV5-4	NA	TGTGCCAGCAGCTCCAACCAGGGACTCTATGGCTACACCTTC	CASSSNQGLYGYTF
TRBJ1-5	many	TRBV6-4	NA	TGTGCCAGCAGTGCACGAGCGGGGAGAAGTCAGCCCCAGCATTTT	CASSARAGRSQPQHF
TRBJ2-1	NA	TRBV28	TRBD2	TGTGCCACCCTGACTAGCTTGACGGCAGAGCAGTTCTTC	CATLTSLTAEQFF
TRBJ2-3	NA	TRBV5-1	TRBD2	TGCGCCAGCAGCCCGCCCGGACTAGCGTCAGATACGCAGTATTTT	CASSPPGLASDTQYF
TRBJ2-7	few	TRBV7-6	NA	TGTGCCAGCAGCCCTGCCCGGGGGTGGTACGAGCAGTACTTC	CASSPARGWYEQYF
TRBJ2-1	NA	TRBV4-2	TRBD2	TGTGCCAGCAGCCCACAATTGAGCGGGATCGGTGGGCAGTTCTTC	CASSPQLSGIGGQFF
TRBJ2-7	NA	TRBV6-1	TRBD2	TGTGCCAGCGGCAAACTAGCGGACGAGCAGTACTTC	CASGKLADEQYF
TRBJ2-7	many	TRBV4-1	NA	TGCGCCAGCAGCCAAGACTTGGGCCGATGGGGATACGAGCAGTACTTC	CASSQDLGRWGYEQYF
TRBJ2-7	many	TRBV3-1	TRBD1	TGTGCCAGCAGCCGGCCGGGGACAGGGTTCTCCTACGAGCAGTACTTC	CASSRPGTGFSYEQYF
TRBJ1-1	many	TRBV9	NA	TGTGCCAGCAGCTCCGGGAGTGAAGCTTTCTTT	CASSSGSEAFF
TRBJ2-7	NA	TRBV11-2	NA	TGTGCCAGCAGCTTAGTCCAGGGCTGGGAGCAGTACTTC	CASSLVQGWEQYF
TRBJ2-2	NA	TRBV5-1	NA	TGCGCCAGTAGCCCAGTACAGGGCCATCGTTCCGGGGAGCTGTTTTTT	CASSPVQGHRSGELFF
TRBJ1-6	many	TRBV6-1	NA	TGTGCCAGCAGTGAACGGTATAATTCACCCCTCCACTTT	CASSERYNSPLHF
TRBJ2-1	many	TRBV7-3	TRBD1	TGTGCCAGCAGCACAACCGGACAGGGCTACAATGAGCAGTTCTTC	CASSTTGQGYNEQFF
TRBJ2-5	few	TRBV25-1	NA	TGTGCCAGCAATGAGAATGGAGAGACCCAGTACTTC	CASNENGETQYF
TRBJ1-4	many	TRBV30	TRBD1	TGTGCCTGGGAAGAGGGGGCCGGTGAAAAACTGTTTTTT	CAWEEGAGEKLFF
TRBJ2-7	many	TRBV28	TRBD2	TGTGCCAGCAGCTCTGACAGGGGGGGACTAGCGGGACCTCATTACGAGCAGTACTTC	CASSSDRGGLAGPHYEQYF
TRBJ2-1	many	TRBV15	NA	TGTGCCACCAGCAGAGGTCTTAACAATGAGCAGTTCTTC	CATSRGLNNEQFF
TRBJ1-4	many	TRBV5-8	NA	TGTGCCAGCAGCTTGGGGAGGCGCCATGCGGTCGAAAAACTGTTTTTT	CASSLGRRHAVEKLFF
TRBJ2-5	many	TRBV5-1	TRBD2	TGCGCCAGCAGCTTGTTGGCGGGAGGAGAGACCCAGTACTTC	CASSLLAGGETQYF
TRBJ2-1	medium-sized	TRBV13	NA	TGTGCCAGCCAAAGCGGTAGCTCCTACAATGAGCAGTTCTTC	CASQSGSSYNEQFF
TRBJ2-1	many	TRBV20-1	NA	TGCAGTGTTACACACCTGGAATCGGCAAGTGACAATGAGCAGTTCTTC	CSVTHLESASDNEQFF
TRBJ1-6	many	TRBV6-8	NA	TGTGCCAGCAGTTACGAGGGTACCTATAATTCACCCCTCCACTTT	CASSYEGTYNSPLHF
TRBJ1-3	many	TRBV18	NA	TGTGCCAGCTCACACGGACAGTACTCTGGAAACACCATATATTTT	CASSHGQYSGNTIYF
TRBJ2-3	many	TRBV3-1	NA	TGTGCCAGCAGGGCCACTAGCACAGATACGCAGTATTTT	CASRATSTDTQYF
TRBJ2-4	many	TRBV12-3/TRBV12-4	TRBD1	TGTGCCAGCAGTTTAACCCGACGGGACAGAAACATTCAGTACTTC	CASSLTRRDRNIQYF
TRBJ2-6	many	TRBV4-1	NA	TGCGCCAGCAGCCAGGACTGGGTCAGGGAAGGGGCCAACGTCCTGACTTTC	CASSQDWVREGANVLTF
TRBJ2-1	many	TRBV12-3/TRBV12-4	TRBD2	TGTGCCAGCAGTTTTTTTACTAGCGGGGAGATTGAGCAGTTCTTC	CASSFFTSGEIEQFF
TRBJ1-5	many	TRBV7-2	TRBD1	TGTGCCAGCAGCTTAATTGGGACAGGGGGACAGCCCCAGCATTTT	CASSLIGTGGQPQHF
TRBJ2-3	many	TRBV2	TRBD2	TGTGCCAGTTTAGCGGGAGGGAGCACAGATACGCAGTATTTT	CASLAGGSTDTQYF
TRBJ2-7	NA	TRBV28	TRBD1	TGTGCCAGTTGGGACAGGGAAATTTCCTACGAGCAGTACTTC	CASWDREISYEQYF